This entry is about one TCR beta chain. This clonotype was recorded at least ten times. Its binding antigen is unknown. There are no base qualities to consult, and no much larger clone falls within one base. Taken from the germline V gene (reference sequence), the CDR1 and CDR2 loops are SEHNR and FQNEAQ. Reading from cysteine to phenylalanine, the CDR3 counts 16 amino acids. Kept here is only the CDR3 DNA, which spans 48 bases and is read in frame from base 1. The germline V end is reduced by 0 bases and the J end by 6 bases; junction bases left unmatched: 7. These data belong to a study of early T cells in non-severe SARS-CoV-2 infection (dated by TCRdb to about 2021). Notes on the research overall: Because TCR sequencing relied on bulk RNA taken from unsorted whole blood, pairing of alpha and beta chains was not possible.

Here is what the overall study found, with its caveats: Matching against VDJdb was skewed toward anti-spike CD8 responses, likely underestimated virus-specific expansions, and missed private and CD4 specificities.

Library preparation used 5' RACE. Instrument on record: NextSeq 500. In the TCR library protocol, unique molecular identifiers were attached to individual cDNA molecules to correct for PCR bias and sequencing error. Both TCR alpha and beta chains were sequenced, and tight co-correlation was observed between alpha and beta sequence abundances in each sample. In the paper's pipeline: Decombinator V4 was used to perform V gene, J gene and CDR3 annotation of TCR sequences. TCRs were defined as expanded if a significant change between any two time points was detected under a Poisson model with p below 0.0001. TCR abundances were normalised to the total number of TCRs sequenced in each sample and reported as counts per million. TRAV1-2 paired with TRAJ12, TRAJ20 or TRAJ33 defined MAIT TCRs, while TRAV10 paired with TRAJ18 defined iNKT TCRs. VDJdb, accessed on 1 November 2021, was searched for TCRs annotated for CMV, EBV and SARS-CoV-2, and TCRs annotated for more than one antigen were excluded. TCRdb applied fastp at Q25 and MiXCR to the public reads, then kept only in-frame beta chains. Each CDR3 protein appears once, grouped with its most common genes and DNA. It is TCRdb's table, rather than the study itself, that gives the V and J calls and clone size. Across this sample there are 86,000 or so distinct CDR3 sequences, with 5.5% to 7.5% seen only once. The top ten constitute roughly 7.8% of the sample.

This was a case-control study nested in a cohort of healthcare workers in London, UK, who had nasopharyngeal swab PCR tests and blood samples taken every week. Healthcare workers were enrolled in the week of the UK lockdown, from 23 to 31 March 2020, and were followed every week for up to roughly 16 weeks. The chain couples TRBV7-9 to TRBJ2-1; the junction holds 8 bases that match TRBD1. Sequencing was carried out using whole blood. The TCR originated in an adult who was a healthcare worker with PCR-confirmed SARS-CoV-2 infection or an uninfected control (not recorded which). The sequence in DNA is TGTGCCAGCAGCTTAGCGACAGGGGCCGACTTCAATGAGCAGTTCTTC. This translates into CASSLATGADFNEQFF.